The clone carrying this T cell receptor (beta chain) has a handful of counts. The record originates from a study of T cells in Graves' hyperthyroidism and ophthalmopathy. Study summary: Blood was drawn when the patient was first diagnosed and still untreated.

Per germline, CDR1 SGHTA and CDR2 FQGNSA. CDR3 length equals 14 residues. V shed 0 bases and J shed 3 bases, with 9 bases lying between them. TCR beta CDR3 sequences were amplified from RNA transcripts. First-round RT-PCR of the TCR CDR3 relied on the HTBI primer set. TCRdb called the multiplex PCR reads again in MiXCR, with one record for every CDR3 protein. The table has 300,000 to 450,000 distinct CDR3 sequences, 20% to 25% seen once. The origin of this receptor is a man aged 45-60 years with Graves' hyperthyroidism. Sequencing was carried out using blood. V gene TRBV7-2 combines with J gene TRBJ2-7; D unresolved. The CDR3 region has the DNA TGTGCCAGCAGCTTAGCGCGGAGTGACTACGAGCAGTACTTC. As protein: CASSLARSDYEQYF.